These 15 T cell receptor beta chains came from one sample sequenced in a study of blood T cell repertoires in COVID-19. This table comes from immunoSEQ multiplex PCR, and its TCRdb copy is limited to in-frame clones, with some not included. The table has tens of thousands of clones, 65% to 80% seen once. Sequenced sample: peripheral blood. These receptors were obtained from an elderly woman with active or convalescent COVID-19.

The rearrangement links TRBV9 to TRBJ1-4; D might be TRBD1 (5 bases). The CDR3 is made up of 15 amino acids. The V end lost 0 bases, the J end lost 5 bases, and 11 bases lay between the germline ends. CDR1 SGDLS and CDR2 YYNGEE come from the germline V gene. The CDR3 spells CASSVGARQNEKLFF. CDR3 DNA sequence: TGTGCCAGCAGCGTAGGGGCGAGACAGAATGAAAAACTGTTTTTT.

This clone was seen a handful of times. The rearrangement joins TRBV5-5 to TRBJ2-4; 8 bases are a match to TRBD1. The CDR3 is made up of 14 amino acids. V trimming: 4 bases; J trimming: 7 bases; junction bases outside the gene matches: 7. CDR1 and CDR2 (germline): SGHKS, YYEKEE (reference sequence). DNA of the CDR3: TGTGCCAGCAGCCAGACAGGGGTGGGGAACATTCAGTACTTC. Translation: CASSQTGVGNIQYF.

The V gene is TRBV6-2 or TRBV6-3, the J gene TRBJ2-7; D perhaps matches TRBD1 (6 bases). This CDR3 is 13 amino acids long. Trimming left V 2 bases short and J 2 bases short, with 7 bases between. CDR1 MNHEY and CDR2 SVGEGT come from the germline V gene. This chain's CDR3 is CASSYRDTYEQYF. CDR3 bases: TGTGCCAGCAGTTACCGGGACACCTACGAGCAGTACTTC.

The chain has TRBV6-7 and TRBJ2-5; 14 bases map to TRBD2. TRBV6-7 is placed among ORFs of uncertain function. CDR3 length: 18 amino acids. The trim removed 2 bases at V and 4 bases at J, leaving 9 bases unmatched. CDR3 DNA: TGTGCCAGCAGTTACCCGGGACTAGCGGGGGAGAAAATAGAGACCCAGTACTTC. It specifies CASSYPGLAGEKIETQYF.

The chain uses TRBV11-2 and TRBJ1-2; D perhaps matches TRBD1 (6 bases). This CDR3 comprises 13 residues. CDR1 and CDR2 (germline): SGHAT, FQNNGV. The germline V and J ends were trimmed by 5 bases and 6 bases, with 13 bases remaining between them. The CDR3 spells CASSQAGGDGYTF. The CDR3 nucleotides are TGTGCCAGCAGCCAGGCGGGGGGCGATGGCTACACCTTC.

The table lists this clone with a few counts. The gene calls are TRBV5-1 and TRBJ1-6; a possible D gene is TRBD1 (5 bases). Germline loops: CDR1 SGHRS, CDR2 YFSETQ. This CDR3 is 17 amino acids long. The germline V and J ends were trimmed by 0 bases and 0 bases, with 10 bases remaining between them. The CDR3 reads CASSLVGQFSYNSPLHF. The CDR3 DNA reads TGCGCCAGCAGCTTGGTGGGGCAGTTCTCCTATAATTCACCCCTCCACTTT.

This clone was detected once. The V gene is TRBV19, the J gene TRBJ1-6; no reliable D call. The CDR3 has 14 residues. V shed 1 base and J shed 9 bases, with 10 bases lying between them. Germline V gives CDR1 LNHDA, CDR2 SQIVND (reference sequence). The CDR3 sequence: CASSIVLRGSPLHF. CDR3 bases: TGTGCCAGTAGTATAGTCCTGCGGGGTTCACCCCTCCACTTT. Full variable domain (missing parts from reference TRBV19 and TRBJ1-6): DGGITQSPKYLFRKEGQNVTLSCEQNLNHDAMYWYRQDPGQGLRLIYYSQIVNDFQKGDIAEGYSVSREKKESFPLTVTSAQKNPTAFYLCASSIVLRGSPLHFGNGTRLTVT.

V usage is TRBV2 and J usage is TRBJ2-7; 12 positions agree with TRBD2. There are 15 residues in the CDR3. Germline V lookup: CDR1 SNHLY, CDR2 FYNNEI. J was trimmed by 5 bases and V by 5 bases; bases with no gene match: 7. This CDR3 is CASSPTSGGYNEQYF. For the CDR3, the DNA is TGTGCCAGCAGTCCCACTAGCGGGGGGTACAACGAGCAGTACTTC.

This chain connects TRBV11-2 to TRBJ2-7; 11 positions match TRBD2. The ends lost 5 bases at V and 3 bases at J; junction bases unmatched: 12. The CDR3 runs to 17 residues. Germline V CDR1 and CDR2: SGHAT, FQNNGV. The CDR3, as DNA: TGTGCCAGCAGCCGGAATCGACTAGCGGGGCGATACTACGAGCAGTACTTC. Its protein product is CASSRNRLAGRYYEQYF.

The table lists this clone with a count of one. This rearrangement joins TRBV7-2 to TRBJ1-2; 7 bases line up with TRBD1. Looked up from germline, CDR1 is SGHTA and CDR2 is FQGNSA. This CDR3 contains 14 residues. V was clipped by 2 bases and J by 7 bases; unmatched bases: 7. The CDR3 region has the DNA TGTGCCAGCAGCTTAAGGGGGCCGGGGTCTGGCTACACCTTC. As protein: CASSLRGPGSGYTF.

The rearrangement links TRBV5-6 to TRBJ1-4; TRBD1 matches at 7 bases. Germline CDR1 and CDR2: SGHDT and YYEEEE. The CDR3 is 14 residues long. V shed 4 bases, J shed 8 bases, and the junction held 8 bases outside the gene matches. The CDR3 region is CASSRGQPGEKLFF. The CDR3 nucleotides are TGTGCCAGCAGCCGGGGACAGCCTGGGGAAAAACTGTTTTTT.

This clone has only a few counts. The chain couples TRBV19 to TRBJ2-2; D is perhaps TRBD2 (6 bases). With 11 bases removed from V and 4 bases from J, the gap between germline ends came to 11 bases. Germline-derived CDR1 and CDR2 are LNHDA and SQIVND (reference sequence). This CDR3 contains 12 residues. CDR3 loop: CASDYSTGELFF. In DNA, the CDR3 is TGTGCCTCGGACTATTCCACCGGGGAGCTGTTTTTT.

The chain is built from TRBV10-1 and TRBJ2-7; tentatively, D is TRBD1 (7 bases). V gave up 2 bases and J gave up 3 bases, with 11 bases separating them. Germline values: CDR1 WNHNN, CDR2 SYGVQD (reference sequence). CDR3 length: 14 residues. The CDR3 DNA reads TGCGCCAGCAGTGAGAGGCAGGGGGGCTACGAGCAGTACTTC. Protein sequence: CASSERQGGYEQYF.

The chain couples TRBV4-3 to TRBJ1-6; TRBD1 agrees at 7 bases. The length of the CDR3 is 13 residues. Germline V gene lookup returns CDR1 LGHNA and CDR2 YSLEER. J was trimmed by 14 bases and V by 2 bases; bases with no gene match: 6. The CDR3 DNA sequence: TGCGCCAGCAGCCAACAACAGGGGCTCACCCTCCACTTT. This encodes CASSQQQGLTLHF.

V gene TRBV30 combines with J gene TRBJ1-1, with 7 bases that match TRBD1. V lost 2 bases, J lost 3 bases, and 12 bases stayed unmatched. The V gene's germline CDR1 is GTSNPN and CDR2 SVGIG (reference sequence). This CDR3 spans 16 amino acids. CDR3 loop: CAWSSWGRQGDTEAFF. For the CDR3, the DNA is TGTGCCTGGAGTTCCTGGGGGAGACAGGGAGACACTGAAGCTTTCTTT.